The clone carrying this TCR beta chain was counted many times. The antigen is not known. Sequencing involved patients with CD8+CD57+ cell expansion previously shown by flow cytometry. The diagnosis in all patients was severe acquired aplastic anemia. The data derive from a study of CD8+CD57+ T cells in acquired aplastic anemia. Study context: When averaged, DNA from sorted CD4+ and CD8+ cells came to approximately 3.2 ug.

Genomic DNA provided the template from which TCR beta VDJ and CDR3 profiles were obtained. TCRdb independently ran MiXCR on the reads; one entry per CDR3 protein. The sample lists about 200,000 distinct CDR3 sequences; 40% to 60% were seen once. Study-wide points: Patients and controls turned out to have 25 to 30 CD8+ CDR3 sequences in common. Levels of CD8+ Simpson's diversity were not significantly distinct in patients versus controls.

The receptor was isolated from a human donor with aplastic anemia. Sequencing was carried out using sorted CD4+, CD8+, or CD8+CD57+ T cells (not recorded which) from PBMCs.

The CDR3 region is CASKGQGNEPRGGYTF. The CDR3 DNA follows: TGTGCCAGCAAGGGGCAGGGAAATGAGCCGCGTGGTGGCTACACCTTC. V usage is TRBV6-1 and J usage is TRBJ1-2; TRBD1 is a possible D gene (5 bases). Trimming removed 7 bases at V and 7 bases at J, with 25 bases between. Germline-derived CDR1 and CDR2 are MNHNS and SASEGT. This CDR3 is 16 amino acids long.